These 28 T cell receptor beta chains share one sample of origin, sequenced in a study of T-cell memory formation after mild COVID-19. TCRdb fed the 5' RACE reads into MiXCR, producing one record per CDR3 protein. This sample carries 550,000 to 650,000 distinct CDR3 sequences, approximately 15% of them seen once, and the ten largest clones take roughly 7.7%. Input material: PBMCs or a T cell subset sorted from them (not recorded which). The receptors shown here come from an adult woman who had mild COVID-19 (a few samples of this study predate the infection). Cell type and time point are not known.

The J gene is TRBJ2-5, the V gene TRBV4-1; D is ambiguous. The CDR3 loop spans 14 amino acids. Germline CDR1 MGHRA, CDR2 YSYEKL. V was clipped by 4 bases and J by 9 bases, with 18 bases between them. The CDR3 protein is CASSPGPVIRSQYF. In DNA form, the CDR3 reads TGCGCCAGCAGCCCCGGACCGGTCATAAGGTCCCAGTACTTC.

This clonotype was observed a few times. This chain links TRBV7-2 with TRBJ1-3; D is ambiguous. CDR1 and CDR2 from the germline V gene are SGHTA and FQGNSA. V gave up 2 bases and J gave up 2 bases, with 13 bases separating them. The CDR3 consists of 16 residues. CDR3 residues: CASSLLSEPTGNTIYF. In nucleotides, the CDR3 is TGTGCCAGCAGCTTACTTTCGGAACCTACTGGAAACACCATATATTTT.

The CDR3 region is CASSSQPGLAGAYNEQFF. CDR3 nucleotide sequence: TGTGCCAGCAGCTCTCAGCCCGGACTAGCGGGGGCCTACAATGAGCAGTTCTTC. The chain employs TRBV7-6 and TRBJ2-1, with 13 positions matching TRBD2. Germline values: CDR1 SGHVS, CDR2 FNYEAQ. The CDR3 totals 18 residues. V shed 4 bases and J 2 bases; nucleotides not matched to a gene: 8.

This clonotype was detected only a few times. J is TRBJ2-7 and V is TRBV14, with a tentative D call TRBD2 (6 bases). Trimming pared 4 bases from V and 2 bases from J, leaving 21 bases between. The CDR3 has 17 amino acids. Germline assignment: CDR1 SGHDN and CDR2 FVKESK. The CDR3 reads CASSPRLRGKGPYEQYF. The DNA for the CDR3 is TGTGCCAGCAGCCCGAGACTGCGGGGAAAGGGGCCCTACGAGCAGTACTTC.

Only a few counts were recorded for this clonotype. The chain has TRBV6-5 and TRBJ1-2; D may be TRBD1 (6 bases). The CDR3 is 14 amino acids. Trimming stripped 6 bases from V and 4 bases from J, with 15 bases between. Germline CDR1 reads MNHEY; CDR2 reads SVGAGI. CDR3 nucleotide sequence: TGTGCCAGCAGAACCGGACAGATCCGCTATGGCTACACCTTC. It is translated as CASRTGQIRYGYTF.

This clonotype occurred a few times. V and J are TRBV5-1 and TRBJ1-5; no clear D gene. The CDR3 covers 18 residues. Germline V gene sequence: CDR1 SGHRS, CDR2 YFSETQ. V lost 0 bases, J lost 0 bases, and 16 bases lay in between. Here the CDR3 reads CASSLDGRRMDSNQPQHF. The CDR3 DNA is TGCGCCAGCAGCTTGGATGGTAGACGGATGGATAGCAATCAGCCCCAGCATTTT.

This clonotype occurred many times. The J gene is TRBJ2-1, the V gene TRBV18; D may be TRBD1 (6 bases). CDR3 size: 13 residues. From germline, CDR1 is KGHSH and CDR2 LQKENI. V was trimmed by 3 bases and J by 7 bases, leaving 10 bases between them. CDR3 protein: CASSPRQENEQFF. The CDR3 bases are TGTGCCAGCTCACCGCGACAGGAAAATGAGCAGTTCTTC.

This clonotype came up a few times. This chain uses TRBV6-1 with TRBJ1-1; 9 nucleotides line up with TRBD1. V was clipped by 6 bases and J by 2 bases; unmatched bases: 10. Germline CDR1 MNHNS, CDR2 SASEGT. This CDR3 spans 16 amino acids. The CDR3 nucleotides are TGTGCCAGCAGATACCGTTGGACAGGGGTAAACACTGAAGCTTTCTTT. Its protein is CASRYRWTGVNTEAFF.

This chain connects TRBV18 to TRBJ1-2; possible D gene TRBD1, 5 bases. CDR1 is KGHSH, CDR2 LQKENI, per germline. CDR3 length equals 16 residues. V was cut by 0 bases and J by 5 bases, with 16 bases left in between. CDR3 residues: CASSPPQRGAKYGYTF. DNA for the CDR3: TGTGCCAGCTCACCACCCCAGAGAGGGGCAAAATATGGCTACACCTTC.

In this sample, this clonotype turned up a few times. The CDR3 DNA is TGTGCCATCAGTGAGTCAGGCGCGAGCTCCTATAATTCACCCCTCCACTTT. This translates into CAISESGASSYNSPLHF. The chain recombines TRBV10-3 with TRBJ1-6; D not resolved. The CDR3 has 17 amino acids. Trimming removed 0 bases at V and 0 bases at J, with 9 bases between. CDR1 and CDR2 (germline): ENHRY, SYGVKD.

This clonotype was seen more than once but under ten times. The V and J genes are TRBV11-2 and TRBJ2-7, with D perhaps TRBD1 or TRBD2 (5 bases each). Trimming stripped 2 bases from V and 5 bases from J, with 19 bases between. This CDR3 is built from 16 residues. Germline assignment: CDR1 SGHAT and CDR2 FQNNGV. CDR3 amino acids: CASSLRDPGTPNEQYF. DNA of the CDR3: TGTGCCAGCAGCTTAAGGGATCCCGGGACCCCCAACGAGCAGTACTTC.

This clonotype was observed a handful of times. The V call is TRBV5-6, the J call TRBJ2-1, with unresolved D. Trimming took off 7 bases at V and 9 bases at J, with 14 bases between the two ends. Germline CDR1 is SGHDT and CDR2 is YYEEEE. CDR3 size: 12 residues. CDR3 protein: CASSTTAGEQFF. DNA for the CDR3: TGTGCCAGCTCCACGACCGCCGGTGAGCAGTTCTTC.

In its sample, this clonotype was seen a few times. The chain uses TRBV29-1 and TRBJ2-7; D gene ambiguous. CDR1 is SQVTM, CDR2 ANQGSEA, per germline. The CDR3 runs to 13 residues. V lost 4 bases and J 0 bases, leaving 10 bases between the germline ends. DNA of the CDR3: TGCAGCGTTGGAGACCTCAGCTCCTACGAGCAGTACTTC. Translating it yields CSVGDLSSYEQYF.

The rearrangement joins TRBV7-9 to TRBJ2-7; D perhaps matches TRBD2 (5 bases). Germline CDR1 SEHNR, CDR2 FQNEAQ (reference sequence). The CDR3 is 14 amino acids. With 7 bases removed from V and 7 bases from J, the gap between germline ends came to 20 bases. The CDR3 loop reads CASTNGVSGGEQYF. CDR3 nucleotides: TGTGCCAGCACCAACGGAGTTTCGGGCGGGGAGCAGTACTTC.

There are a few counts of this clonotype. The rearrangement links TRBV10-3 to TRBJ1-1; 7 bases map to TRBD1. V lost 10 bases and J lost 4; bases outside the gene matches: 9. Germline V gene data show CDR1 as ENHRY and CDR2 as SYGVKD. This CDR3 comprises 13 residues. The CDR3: CATHRTGGTEAFF. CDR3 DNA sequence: TGTGCCACCCATAGGACAGGAGGCACTGAAGCTTTCTTT.

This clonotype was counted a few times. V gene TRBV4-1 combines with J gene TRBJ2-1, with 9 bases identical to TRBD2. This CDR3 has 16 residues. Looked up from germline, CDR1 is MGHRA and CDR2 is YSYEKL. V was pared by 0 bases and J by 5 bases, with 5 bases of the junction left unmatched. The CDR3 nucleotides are TGCGCCAGCAGCCAAGAGCCCAGCGGGGGGAACAATGAGCAGTTCTTC. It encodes CASSQEPSGGNNEQFF.

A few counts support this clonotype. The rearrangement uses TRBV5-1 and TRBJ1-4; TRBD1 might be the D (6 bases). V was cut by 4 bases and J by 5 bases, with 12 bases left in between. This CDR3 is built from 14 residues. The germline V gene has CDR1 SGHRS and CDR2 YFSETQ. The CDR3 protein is CASSLQGKNEKLFF. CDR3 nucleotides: TGCGCCAGCAGCCTCCAGGGGAAGAATGAAAAACTGTTTTTT.

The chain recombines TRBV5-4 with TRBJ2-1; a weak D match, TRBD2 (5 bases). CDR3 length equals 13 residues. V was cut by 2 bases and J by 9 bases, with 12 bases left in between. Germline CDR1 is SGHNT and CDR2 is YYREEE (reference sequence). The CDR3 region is CASSLTGFSEQFF. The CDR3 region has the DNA TGTGCCAGCAGCTTAACGGGGTTTTCTGAGCAGTTCTTC.

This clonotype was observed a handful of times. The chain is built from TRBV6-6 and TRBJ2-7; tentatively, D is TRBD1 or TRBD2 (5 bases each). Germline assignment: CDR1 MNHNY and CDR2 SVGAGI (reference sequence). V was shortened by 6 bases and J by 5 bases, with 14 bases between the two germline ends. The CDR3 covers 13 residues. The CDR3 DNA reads TGTGCCAGCAGCCAAAGTGAGGGGAACGAGCAGTACTTC. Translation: CASSQSEGNEQYF.

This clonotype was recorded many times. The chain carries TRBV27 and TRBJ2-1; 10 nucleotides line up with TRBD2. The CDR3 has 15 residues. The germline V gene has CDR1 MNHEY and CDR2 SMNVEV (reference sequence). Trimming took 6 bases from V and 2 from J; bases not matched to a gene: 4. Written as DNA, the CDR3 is TGTGCCAGCAGCCTAAGCGGGAGGGCCTACAATGAGCAGTTCTTC. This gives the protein CASSLSGRAYNEQFF.

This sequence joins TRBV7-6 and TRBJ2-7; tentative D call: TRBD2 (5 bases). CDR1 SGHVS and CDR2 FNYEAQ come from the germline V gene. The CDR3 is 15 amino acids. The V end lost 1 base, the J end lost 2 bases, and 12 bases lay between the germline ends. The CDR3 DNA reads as TGTGCCAGCAGCTTAGAACTAGTGGCGACCTACGAGCAGTACTTC. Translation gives CASSLELVATYEQYF. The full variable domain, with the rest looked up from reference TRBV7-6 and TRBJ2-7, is GAGVSQSPRYKVTKRGQDVALRCDPISGHVSLYWYRQALGQGPEFLTYFNYEAQQDKSGLPNDRFSAERPEGSISTLTIQRTEQRDSAMYRCASSLELVATYEQYFGPGTRLTVT.

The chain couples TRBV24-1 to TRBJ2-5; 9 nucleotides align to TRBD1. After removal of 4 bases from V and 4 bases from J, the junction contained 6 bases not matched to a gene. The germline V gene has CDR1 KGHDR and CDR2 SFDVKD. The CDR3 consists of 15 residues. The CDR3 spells CATSDYRGPTETQYF. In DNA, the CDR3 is TGTGCCACCAGTGACTACAGGGGGCCTACAGAGACCCAGTACTTC.

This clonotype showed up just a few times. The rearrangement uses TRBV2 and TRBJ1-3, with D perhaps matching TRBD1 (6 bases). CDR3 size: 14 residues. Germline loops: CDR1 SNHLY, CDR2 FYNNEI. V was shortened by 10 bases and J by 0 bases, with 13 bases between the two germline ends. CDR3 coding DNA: TGTGCCATCGGGACACCGAGCTCTGGAAACACCATATATTTT. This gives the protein CAIGTPSSGNTIYF.

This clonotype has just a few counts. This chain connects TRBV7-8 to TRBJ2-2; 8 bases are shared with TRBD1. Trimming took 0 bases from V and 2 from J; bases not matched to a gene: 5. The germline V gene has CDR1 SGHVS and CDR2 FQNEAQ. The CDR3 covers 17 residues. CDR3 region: CASSLAGDRINTGELFF. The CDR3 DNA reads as TGTGCCAGCAGCTTAGCGGGGGACAGGATAAACACCGGGGAGCTGTTTTTT.

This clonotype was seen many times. The CDR3 DNA reads TGTGCCAGCAGCTTAAACGGCCGGAACACTGAAGCTTTCTTT. This gives the protein CASSLNGRNTEAFF. The chain couples TRBV7-9 to TRBJ1-1; the D is unclear. The CDR3 is 14 residues long. CDR1 SEHNR and CDR2 FQNEAQ come from the germline V gene (reference sequence). Trimming shortened V by 2 bases and J by 1 base, and 8 bases separated the two germline ends.

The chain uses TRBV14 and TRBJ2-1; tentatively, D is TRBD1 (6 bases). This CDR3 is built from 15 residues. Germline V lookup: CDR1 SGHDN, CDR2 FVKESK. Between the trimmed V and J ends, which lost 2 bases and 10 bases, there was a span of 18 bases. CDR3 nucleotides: TGTGCCAGCAGCCAATGGCAGGGGAAAAATGAGGAGCAGTTCTTC. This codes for CASSQWQGKNEEQFF.

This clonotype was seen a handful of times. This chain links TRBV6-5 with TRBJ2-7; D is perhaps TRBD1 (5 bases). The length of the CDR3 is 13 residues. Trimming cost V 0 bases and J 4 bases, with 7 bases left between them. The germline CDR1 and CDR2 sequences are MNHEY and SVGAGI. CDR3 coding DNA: TGTGCCAGCAGTTACTCGACAGCTTACGAGCAGTACTTC. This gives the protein CASSYSTAYEQYF.

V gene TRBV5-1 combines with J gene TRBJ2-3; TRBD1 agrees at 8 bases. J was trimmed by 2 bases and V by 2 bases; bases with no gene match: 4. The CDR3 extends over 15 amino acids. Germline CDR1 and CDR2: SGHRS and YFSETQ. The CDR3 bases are TGCGCCAGCAGCTTCAGGGGGCCCCACACAGATACGCAGTATTTT. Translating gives CASSFRGPHTDTQYF.